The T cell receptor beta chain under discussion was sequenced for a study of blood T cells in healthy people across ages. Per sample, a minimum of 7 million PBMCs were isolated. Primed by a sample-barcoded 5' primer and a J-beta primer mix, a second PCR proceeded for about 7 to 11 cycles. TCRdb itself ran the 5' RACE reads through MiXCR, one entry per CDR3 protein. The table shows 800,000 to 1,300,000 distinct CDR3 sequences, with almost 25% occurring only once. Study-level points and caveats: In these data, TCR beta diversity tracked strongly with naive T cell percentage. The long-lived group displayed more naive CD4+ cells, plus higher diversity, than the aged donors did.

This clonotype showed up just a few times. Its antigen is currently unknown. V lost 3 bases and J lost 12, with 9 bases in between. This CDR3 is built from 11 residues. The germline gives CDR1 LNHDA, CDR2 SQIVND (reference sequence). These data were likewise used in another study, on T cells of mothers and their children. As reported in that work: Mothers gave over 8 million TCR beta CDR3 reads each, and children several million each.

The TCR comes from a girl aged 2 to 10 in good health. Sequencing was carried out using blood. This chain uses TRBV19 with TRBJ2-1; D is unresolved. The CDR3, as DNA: TGTGCCAGTAGTATTATGAGCAGGCAGTTCTTC. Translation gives CASSIMSRQFF.